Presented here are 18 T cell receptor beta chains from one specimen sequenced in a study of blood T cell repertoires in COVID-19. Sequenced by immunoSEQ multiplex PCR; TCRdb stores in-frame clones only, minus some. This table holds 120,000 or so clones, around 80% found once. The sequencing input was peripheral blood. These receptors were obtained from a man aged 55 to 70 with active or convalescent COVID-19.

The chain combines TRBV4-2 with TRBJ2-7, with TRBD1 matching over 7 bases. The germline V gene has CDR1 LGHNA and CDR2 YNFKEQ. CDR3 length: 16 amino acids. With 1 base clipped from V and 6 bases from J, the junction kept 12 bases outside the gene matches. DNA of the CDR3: TGTGCCAGCAGCCAAGTTAGCCGGGACAGTCTCCCCGAGCAGTACTTC. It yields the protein CASSQVSRDSLPEQYF.

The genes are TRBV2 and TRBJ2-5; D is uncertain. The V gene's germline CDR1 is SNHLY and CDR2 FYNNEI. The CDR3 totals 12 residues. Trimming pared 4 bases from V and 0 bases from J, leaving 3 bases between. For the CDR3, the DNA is TGTGCCAGCAGTGCCAACCAAGAGACCCAGTACTTC. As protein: CASSANQETQYF.

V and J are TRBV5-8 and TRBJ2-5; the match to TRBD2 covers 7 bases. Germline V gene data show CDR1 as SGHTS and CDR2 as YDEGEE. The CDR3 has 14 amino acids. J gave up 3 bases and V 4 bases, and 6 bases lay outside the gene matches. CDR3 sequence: CASSPAGTKETQYF. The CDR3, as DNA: TGTGCCAGCAGCCCCGCGGGGACTAAAGAGACCCAGTACTTC.

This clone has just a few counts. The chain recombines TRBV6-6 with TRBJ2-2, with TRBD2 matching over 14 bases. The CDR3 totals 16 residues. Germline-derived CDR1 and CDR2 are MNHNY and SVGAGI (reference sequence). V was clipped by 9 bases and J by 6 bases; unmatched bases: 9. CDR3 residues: CASRTSGRHGAGELFF. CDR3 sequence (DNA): TGTGCCAGTAGGACTAGCGGGAGGCATGGCGCCGGGGAGCTGTTTTTT.

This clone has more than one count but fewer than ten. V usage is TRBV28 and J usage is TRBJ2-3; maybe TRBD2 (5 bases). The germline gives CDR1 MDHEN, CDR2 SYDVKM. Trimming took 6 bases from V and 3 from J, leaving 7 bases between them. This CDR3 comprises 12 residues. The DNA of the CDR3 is TGTGCCAGCAGGGCGGGTACAGATACGCAGTATTTT. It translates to CASRAGTDTQYF.

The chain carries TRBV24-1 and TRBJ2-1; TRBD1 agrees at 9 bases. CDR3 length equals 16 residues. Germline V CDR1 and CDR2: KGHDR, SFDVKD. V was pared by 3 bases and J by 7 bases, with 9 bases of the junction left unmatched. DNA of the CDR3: TGTGCCACCAGTGATCCGCTGAGACAGGGGGGGAATGAGCAGTTCTTC. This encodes CATSDPLRQGGNEQFF.

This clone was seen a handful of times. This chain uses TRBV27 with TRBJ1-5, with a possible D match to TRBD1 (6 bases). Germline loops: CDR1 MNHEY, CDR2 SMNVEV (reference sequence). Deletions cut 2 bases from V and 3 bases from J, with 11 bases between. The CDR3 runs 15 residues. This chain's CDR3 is CASSLLGGPNQPQHF. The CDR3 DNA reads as TGTGCCAGCAGTTTACTAGGGGGTCCCAATCAGCCCCAGCATTTT.

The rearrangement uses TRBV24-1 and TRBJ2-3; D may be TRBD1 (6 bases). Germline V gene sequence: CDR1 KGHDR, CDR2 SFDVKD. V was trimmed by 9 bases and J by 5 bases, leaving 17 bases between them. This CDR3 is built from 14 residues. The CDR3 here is CATASTGNLDTQYF. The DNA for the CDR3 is TGTGCCACCGCCTCCACAGGGAATCTAGATACGCAGTATTTT.

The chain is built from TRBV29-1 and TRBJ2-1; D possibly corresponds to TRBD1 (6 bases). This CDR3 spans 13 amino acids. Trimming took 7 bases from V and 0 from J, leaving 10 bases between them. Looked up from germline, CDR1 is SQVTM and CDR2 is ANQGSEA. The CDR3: CSATGSSYNEQFF. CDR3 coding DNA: TGCAGCGCCACAGGGAGCTCCTACAATGAGCAGTTCTTC.

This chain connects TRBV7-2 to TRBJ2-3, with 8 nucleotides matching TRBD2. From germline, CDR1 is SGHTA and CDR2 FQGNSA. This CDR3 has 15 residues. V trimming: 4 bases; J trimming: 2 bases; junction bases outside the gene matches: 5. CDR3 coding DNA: TGTGCCAGCAGCTCGTCTAGCGGGTACACAGATACGCAGTATTTT. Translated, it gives CASSSSSGYTDTQYF.

The CDR3 loop reads CASSHGNYGYTF. CDR3 DNA sequence: TGTGCCAGCAGCCACGGGAACTATGGCTACACCTTC. This chain joins TRBV11-2 and TRBJ1-2; no clear D gene. With 5 bases removed from V and 2 bases from J, the gap between germline ends came to 6 bases. Germline CDR1 and CDR2: SGHAT and FQNNGV. The CDR3 consists of 12 residues.

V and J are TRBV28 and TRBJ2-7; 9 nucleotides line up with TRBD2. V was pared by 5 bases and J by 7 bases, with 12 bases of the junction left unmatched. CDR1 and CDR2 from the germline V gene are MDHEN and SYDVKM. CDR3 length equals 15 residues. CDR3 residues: CASSPRSSGRQEQYF. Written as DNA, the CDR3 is TGTGCCAGCAGTCCCCGGAGTAGCGGGAGACAAGAGCAGTACTTC.

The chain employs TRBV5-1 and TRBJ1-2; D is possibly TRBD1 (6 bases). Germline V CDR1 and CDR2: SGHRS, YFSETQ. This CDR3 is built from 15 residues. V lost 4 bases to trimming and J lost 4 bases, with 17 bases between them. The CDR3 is CASSGLGQNSYGYTF. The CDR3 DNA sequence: TGCGCCAGCAGCGGCCTTGGACAGAACTCCTATGGCTACACCTTC. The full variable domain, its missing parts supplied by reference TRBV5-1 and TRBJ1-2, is KAGVTQTPRYLIKTRGQQVTLSCSPISGHRSVSWYQQTPGQGLQFLFEYFSETQRNKGNFPGRFSGRQFSNSRSEMNVSTLELGDSALYLCASSGLGQNSYGYTFGSGTRLTVV.

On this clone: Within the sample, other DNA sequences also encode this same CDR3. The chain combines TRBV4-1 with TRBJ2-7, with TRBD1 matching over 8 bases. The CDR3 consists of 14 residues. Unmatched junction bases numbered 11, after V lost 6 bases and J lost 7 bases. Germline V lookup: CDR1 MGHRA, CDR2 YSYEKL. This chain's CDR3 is CASRSTDRAGEQYF. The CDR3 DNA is TGCGCCAGCAGATCAACGGACAGGGCGGGGGAGCAGTACTTC.

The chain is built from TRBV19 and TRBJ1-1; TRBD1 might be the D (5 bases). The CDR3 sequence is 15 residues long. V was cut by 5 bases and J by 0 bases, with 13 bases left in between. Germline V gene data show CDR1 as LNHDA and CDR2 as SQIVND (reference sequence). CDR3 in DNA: TGTGCCAGTAGTCCCGGGGGGAGCATGAACACTGAAGCTTTCTTT. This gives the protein CASSPGGSMNTEAFF.

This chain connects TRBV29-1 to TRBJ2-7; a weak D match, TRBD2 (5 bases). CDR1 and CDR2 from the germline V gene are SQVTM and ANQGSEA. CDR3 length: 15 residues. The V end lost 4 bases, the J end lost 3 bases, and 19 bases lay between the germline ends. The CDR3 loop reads CSVVPAGPSLYEQYF. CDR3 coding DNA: TGCAGCGTTGTTCCCGCGGGCCCTTCCCTCTACGAGCAGTACTTC.

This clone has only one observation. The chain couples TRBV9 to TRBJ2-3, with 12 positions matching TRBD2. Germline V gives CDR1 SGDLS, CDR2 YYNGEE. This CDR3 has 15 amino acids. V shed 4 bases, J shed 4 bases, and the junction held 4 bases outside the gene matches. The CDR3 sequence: CASSLTSGSPDTQYF. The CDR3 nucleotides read TGTGCCAGCAGCTTGACTAGCGGGAGCCCAGATACGCAGTATTTT.

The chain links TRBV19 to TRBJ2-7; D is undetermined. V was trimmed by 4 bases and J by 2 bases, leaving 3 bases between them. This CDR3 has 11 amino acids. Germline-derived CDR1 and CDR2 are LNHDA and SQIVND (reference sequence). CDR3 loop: CASSTAYEQYF. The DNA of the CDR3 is TGTGCCAGTAGTACGGCCTACGAGCAGTACTTC.